Listed here are 5 T cell receptor beta chains from one sample, sequenced in a study of Graves' ophthalmopathy and Graves' hyperthyroidism. Amplification of TCR beta CDR3 regions used RNA transcripts. HTBI primers were used in a first-round RT-PCR, which preceded a second-round multiplex PCR. MiXCR was run by TCRdb on the multiplex PCR reads, yielding one entry per CDR3 protein. Here the sample spans 210,000 or so distinct CDR3 sequences, approximately 29% being singletons. Source material: peripheral blood. The receptor source for this set is a man aged 50 or older with Graves' ophthalmopathy.

This clonotype was seen repeatedly, ten times or more. This sequence joins TRBV19 and TRBJ1-1; tentative D call: TRBD1 (6 bases). V lost 2 bases to trimming and J lost 11 bases, with 12 bases between them. Germline CDR1 reads LNHDA; CDR2 reads SQIVND (reference sequence). The CDR3 covers 12 residues. The CDR3, as DNA: TGTGCCAGTAGTATACGAACAGGGTGGGCTTTCTTT. Its translation is CASSIRTGWAFF.

This clonotype has just one count. The chain joins TRBV28 to TRBJ1-5; 9 bases map to TRBD1. Per the germline V gene, CDR1 is MDHEN and CDR2 is SYDVKM. With V trimmed by 1 base and J by 2 bases, 9 bases remained unmatched. The CDR3 contains 18 residues. The CDR3 DNA is TGTGCCAGCAGTTTATCCCCCGCGTGGGACAGGGGCAATCAGCCCCAGCATTTT. Its translation is CASSLSPAWDRGNQPQHF.

This clonotype was counted many times. The chain uses TRBV6-1 and TRBJ2-7; 10 bases map to TRBD1. Trimming took 6 bases from V and 1 from J; bases not matched to a gene: 9. The CDR3 runs to 16 residues. CDR1 is MNHNS and CDR2 is SASEGT in the germline V gene. The CDR3, as DNA: TGTGCCAGCAGCCCGCTTCCGGGACAGGGGTCCTACGAGCAGTACTTC. It encodes CASSPLPGQGSYEQYF.

The V and J genes are TRBV28 and TRBJ2-7; D might be TRBD2 (5 bases). Germline CDR1 MDHEN, CDR2 SYDVKM. The CDR3 spans 12 residues. V lost 4 bases and J 7 bases, leaving 11 bases between the germline ends. The CDR3, as DNA: TGTGCCAGCAGTTCAGCCCGGGGAGAGCAGTACTTC. Its translation is CASSSARGEQYF.

This clonotype was recorded many times. The rearrangement joins TRBV6-6 to TRBJ2-2, with 10 bases aligning to TRBD2. Trimming took 5 bases from V and 3 from J; bases not matched to a gene: 6. Germline values: CDR1 MNHNY, CDR2 SVGAGI (reference sequence). The CDR3 covers 16 residues. The CDR3 coding sequence is TGTGCCAGCAGTACTCTAGCGGGAGAAGACACCGGGGAGCTGTTTTTT. Protein: CASSTLAGEDTGELFF.